This T cell receptor (beta chain) was observed in a study of blood T cell repertoires in COVID-19. As for the study in general: PBMCs, B-cell-depleted T cells, or T cells provided the cDNA or gDNA that made up the material.

Trimming removed 1 base at V and 4 bases at J, with 11 bases between. The germline V gene encodes CDR1 SNHLY and CDR2 FYNNEI. This CDR3 contains 14 residues. Those enrolled in Seattle joined during active infection and were followed longitudinally afterward. In the study's own analysis: Estimation of nucleated cell counts relied on the amplification of reference gene primers. The assay was immunoSEQ multiplex PCR, and TCRdb's table has in-frame clones only and misses some. The V and J calls and clone size come from that table; D and trimming were worked out from the DNA. Here the sample spans fewer than 450,000 clones, approximately 88% being singletons.

This chain connects TRBV2 to TRBJ2-7; a possible D gene is TRBD2 (5 bases). This clonotype was sampled from a woman between 45 and 60 years old with COVID-19, enrolled during active disease. Sequencing was carried out using peripheral blood. In nucleotides, the CDR3 is TGTGCCAGCAGTGAAGAGAGGGAGTTATACGAGCAGTACTTC. The encoded protein is CASSEERELYEQYF.